This TCR beta chain was profiled in a study of T cell repertoires in cytomegalovirus infection. Via MiXCR, TCRdb re-called the reads, giving one row per CDR3 protein. The table includes some 560,000 distinct CDR3 sequences, 40% detected once. The table lists this clonotype with a few counts. The antigen remains undetermined. Trimming took 1 base from V and 2 from J, leaving 11 bases between them. CDR1 and CDR2 (germline): SGHVS, FNYEAQ. The CDR3 is 15 residues long. This chain connects TRBV7-6 to TRBJ1-2; D perhaps matches TRBD1 (5 bases). The clonotype was recovered from a human donor in good health (CMV status not recorded). Some clones in this sample may be carry-over from other donors' samples. Sequencing used cultured PBMCs, obtained from culture after CMV antigen stimulation. The CDR3 DNA reads TGTGCCAGCAGCTTAGGGGGACGGGGAAACTATGGCTACACCTTC. Its translation: CASSLGGRGNYGYTF. Full variable domain (remainder filled in from reference TRBV7-6 and TRBJ1-2): GAGVSQSPRYKVTKRGQDVALRCDPISGHVSLYWYRQALGQGPEFLTYFNYEAQQDKSGLPNDRFSAERPEGSISTLTIQRTEQRDSAMYRCASSLGGRGNYGYTFGSGTRLTVV.